This is a list of T cell receptor beta chains from one sample in a study of cytomegalovirus exposure and HLA in healthy donors. TCRdb's table, derived via immunoSEQ multiplex PCR, lists solely in-frame clones and lacks some. Here the sample table reports 50,000 to 60,000 clones. Specimen: PBMCs. Receptors were obtained from a woman aged 45 to 65 in good health and CMV-seropositive. The CDR3 runs from the conserved cysteine through the conserved F or W. D genes are given only for firm matches. For some rows the clone size is stated as once, few or many, or as a class when expanded; others skip it.

TRBJ1-1 TRBV13 . . CAISQGGGWFPQNTEAFF TGTGCTATTAGCCAGGGAGGAGGATGGTTCCCTCAGAACACTGAAGCTTTCTTT
TRBJ1-4 TRBV11-2 . . CASSQRNRARGTNEKLFF TGTGCCAGCAGCCAACGCAACAGGGCCCGCGGAACTAATGAAAAACTGTTTTTT
TRBJ2-1 TRBV30 TRBD1 . CAWSWDRGGEQFF TGTGCCTGGAGTTGGGACAGGGGGGGTGAGCAGTTCTTC
TRBJ1-3 TRBV7-2 . . CASSSETVLVSGNTIYF TGTGCCAGCAGCTCTGAAACAGTCCTTGTCTCTGGAAACACCATATATTTT
TRBJ2-7 TRBV4-1 TRBD1 . CASSQGSQGVGYEQYF TGCGCCAGCAGCCAAGGTTCGCAGGGGGTGGGGTACGAGCAGTACTTC
TRBJ2-4 TRBV5-1 . . CASSLDGRTKNIQYF TGCGCCAGCAGCTTGGATGGGAGGACCAAAAACATTCAGTACTTC
TRBJ1-1 TRBV9 TRBD1 . CASSVDGQGSTEAFF TGTGCCAGCAGCGTAGATGGACAGGGAAGCACTGAAGCTTTCTTT
TRBJ1-1 TRBV4-3 TRBD1 . CASSDTGETEAFF TGCGCCAGCAGCGATACAGGGGAGACTGAAGCTTTCTTT
TRBJ2-5 TRBV30 TRBD2 . CAWRASGGASETQYF TGTGCCTGGAGAGCGAGCGGGGGGGCCTCAGAGACCCAGTACTTC
TRBJ2-7 TRBV5-6 TRBD1 . CASSKDRVFTYEQYF TGTGCCAGCAGCAAGGACAGGGTTTTTACCTACGAGCAGTACTTC
TRBJ1-3 TRBV28 . . CASSPEISGNTIYF TGTGCCAGCAGCCCCGAGATCTCTGGAAACACCATATATTTT
TRBJ2-3 TRBV5-1 . . CASSLWSSASTDTQYF TGCGCCAGCAGCTTGTGGTCTAGCGCTAGCACAGATACGCAGTATTTT
TRBJ2-2 TRBV9 . . CASSPHGGPNTGELFF TGTGCCAGCAGCCCTCACGGGGGGCCTAACACCGGGGAGCTGTTTTTT
TRBJ2-5 TRBV6-5 TRBD2 . CASSYSPGRSLQYF TGTGCCAGCAGTTACTCCCCCGGGAGGTCGCTCCAGTACTTC
TRBJ2-7 TRBV6-5 TRBD1 . CASRDRYEQYF TGTGCCAGCAGGGACAGGTACGAGCAGTACTTC
TRBJ1-1 TRBV28 . . CASSLLGRGVAFF TGTGCCAGCAGTTTACTGGGGCGTGGGGTCGCTTTCTTT
TRBJ2-7 TRBV6-5 . . CASSYSGQYEQYF TGTGCCAGCAGTTACTCCGGACAGTACGAGCAGTACTTC
TRBJ2-7 TRBV28 TRBD2 . CASCPLAGFAYEQYF TGTGCCAGCTGTCCACTAGCGGGATTCGCCTACGAGCAGTACTTC
TRBJ1-1 TRBV10-3 . medium-sized CAIGQNTEAFF TGTGCCATCGGACAGAACACTGAAGCTTTCTTT
TRBJ2-1 TRBV4-2 TRBD2 . CASSPYPGTSGNEQFF TGTGCCAGCAGCCCCTATCCCGGGACTAGCGGGAATGAGCAGTTCTTC
TRBJ2-3 TRBV19 TRBD1 . CASSKSTGGGDTQYF TGTGCCAGTAGTAAGTCGACAGGGGGCGGAGATACGCAGTATTTT
TRBJ2-1 TRBV4-1 . . CASSQLITLKQFF TGCGCCAGCAGCCAGCTCATTACACTAAAGCAGTTCTTC
TRBJ2-5 TRBV28 . . CASSWAGQETQYF TGTGCCAGCAGTTGGGCCGGCCAAGAGACCCAGTACTTC
TRBJ2-1 TRBV30 TRBD1 . CAWAPLGQGSYNEQFF TGTGCCTGGGCCCCTTTGGGACAGGGCTCCTACAATGAGCAGTTCTTC
TRBJ2-3 TRBV9 . . CASSGHTSTDTQYF TGTGCCAGCAGCGGTCATACTAGCACAGATACGCAGTATTTT
TRBJ2-7 TRBV11-2 TRBD2 . CASSPLAGGYEQYF TGTGCCAGCAGCCCTTTGGCGGGGGGGTATGAGCAGTACTTC
TRBJ1-6 TRBV6-5 . . CASRGPNSPLHF TGTGCCAGCAGGGGCCCTAATTCACCCCTCCACTTT
TRBJ1-3 TRBV11-2 TRBD1 . CASSNGQGAGNTIYF TGTGCCAGCAGCAACGGACAGGGGGCTGGAAACACCATATATTTT
TRBJ1-2 TRBV2 . . CASSEGVRSNYGYTF TGTGCCAGCAGTGAAGGGGTCAGGTCGAACTATGGCTACACCTTC
TRBJ2-7 TRBV7-8 . . CASSIQGYEQYF TGTGCCAGCAGCATACAGGGCTACGAGCAGTACTTC
TRBJ1-1 TRBV30 . . CAWSLGRVAEAFF TGTGCCTGGAGTCTTGGTCGGGTAGCTGAAGCTTTCTTT
TRBJ1-2 TRBV4-3 . . CASSQGRGSDGYTF TGCGCCAGCAGCCAAGGACGGGGAAGCGATGGCTACACCTTC
TRBJ1-2 TRBV6-6 . . CASSPNYGYTF TGTGCCAGCAGCCCAAATTATGGCTACACCTTC
TRBJ2-2 TRBV5-4 . . CASSLLTEGTGELFF TGTGCCAGCAGCTTGTTGACGGAGGGCACCGGGGAGCTGTTTTTT
TRBJ1-1 TRBV5-1 . . CASSLGHAGNTEAFF TGCGCCAGCAGCTTGGGACATGCAGGGAACACTGAAGCTTTCTTT
TRBJ1-1 TRBV5-6 . . CASSLVGRARGEAFF TGTGCCAGCAGCTTGGTGGGCAGGGCTCGTGGTGAAGCTTTCTTT
TRBJ1-1 TRBV2 . . CASIRVNTEAFF TGTGCCAGCATACGGGTCAACACTGAAGCTTTCTTT